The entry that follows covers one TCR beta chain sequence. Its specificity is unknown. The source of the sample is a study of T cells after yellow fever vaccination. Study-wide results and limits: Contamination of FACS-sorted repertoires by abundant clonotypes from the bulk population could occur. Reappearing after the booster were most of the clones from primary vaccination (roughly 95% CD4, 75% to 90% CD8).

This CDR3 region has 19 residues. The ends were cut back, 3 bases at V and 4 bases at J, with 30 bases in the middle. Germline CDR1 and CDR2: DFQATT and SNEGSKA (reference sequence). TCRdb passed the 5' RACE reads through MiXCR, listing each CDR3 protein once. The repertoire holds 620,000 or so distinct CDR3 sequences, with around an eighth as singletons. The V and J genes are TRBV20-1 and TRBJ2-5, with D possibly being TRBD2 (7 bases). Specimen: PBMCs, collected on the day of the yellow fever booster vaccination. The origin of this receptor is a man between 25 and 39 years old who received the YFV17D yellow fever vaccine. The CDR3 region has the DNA TGCAGTGCTAGGATCGGGGGCCGCGGCGGGAGAAGAAGGGCAGAGACCCAGTACTTC. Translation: CSARIGGRGGRRRAETQYF.